A single sample is the source of the 11 T cell receptor beta chains below, sequenced in a study of pediatric ulcerative colitis. Assay used: immunoSEQ multiplex PCR; TCRdb lists only in-frame clones, some missing. The sample includes fewer than 12,000 clones, roughly 80% of them seen just once. The rectum was sampled with one to two pinch biopsies at colonoscopy. Input material: gut tissue. Every receptor here comes from a girl between 10 and 17 years old who was a control in a study of pediatric ulcerative colitis.

V usage is TRBV7-7 and J usage is TRBJ2-3; 11 bases line up with TRBD2. V was clipped by 5 bases and J by 8 bases; unmatched bases: 9. Germline V gives CDR1 SSHAT, CDR2 FNYEAQ (reference sequence). The CDR3 runs to 15 residues. CDR3 DNA sequence: TGTGCCAGCAGCCCTACTAGCGGGAGAGGAGGTACGCAGTATTTT. Its protein is CASSPTSGRGGTQYF.

CDR3 sequence: CASSPVGDGYTF. Written as DNA, the CDR3 is TGTGCCAGCAGCCCCGTAGGGGATGGCTACACCTTC. This chain connects TRBV4-2 to TRBJ1-2; TRBD1 might be the D (5 bases). The germline V gene has CDR1 LGHNA and CDR2 YNFKEQ. The CDR3 has 12 residues. The V end lost 4 bases, the J end lost 6 bases, and 9 bases lay between the germline ends.

The rearrangement uses TRBV30 and TRBJ2-7; 10 positions agree with TRBD1. V was pared by 2 bases and J by 5 bases, with 3 bases of the junction left unmatched. Germline CDR1 and CDR2: GTSNPN and SVGIG (reference sequence). This CDR3 spans 13 amino acids. The CDR3 nucleotides read TGTGCCTGGAGTACGGGGACAGGGGACGAGCAGTACTTC. Translated: CAWSTGTGDEQYF.

This clone was seen only once. This chain joins TRBV5-1 and TRBJ1-1; D is ambiguous. The CDR3 sequence is 16 residues long. The V end was cut by 0 bases, the J end by 2 bases, with 14 bases between. The germline V gene has CDR1 SGHRS and CDR2 YFSETQ. For the CDR3, the DNA is TGCGCCAGCAGCTTGGGCCCGGGCGATATTAACACTGAAGCTTTCTTT. Amino acid sequence: CASSLGPGDINTEAFF.

The J gene is TRBJ2-5, the V gene TRBV14; D gene unclear. This CDR3 has 15 amino acids. V was shortened by 2 bases and J by 4 bases, with 14 bases between the two germline ends. Germline CDR1 is SGHDN and CDR2 is FVKESK. CDR3 amino acids: CASSQFAVKGETQYF. CDR3 sequence (DNA): TGTGCCAGCAGCCAATTTGCAGTAAAGGGAGAGACCCAGTACTTC.

A note on this clone: Different DNA sequences within this sample yield the same CDR3. V and J are TRBV11-3 and TRBJ2-1, with 11 bases lining up with TRBD2. Trimming at V came to 2 bases and at J to 4 bases, leaving 1 base not matched to a gene. Germline CDR1 is SGHNT and CDR2 is YENEEA. CDR3 length equals 15 residues. In DNA, the CDR3 is TGTGCCAGCAGCTTACTAGCGGGAGGATACAATGAGCAGTTCTTC. This translates into CASSLLAGGYNEQFF.

The chain is built from TRBV19 and TRBJ2-6; D unresolved. The germline gives CDR1 LNHDA, CDR2 SQIVND (reference sequence). The CDR3 runs to 17 residues. Deletions cut 5 bases from V and 0 bases from J, with 14 bases between. CDR3 DNA sequence: TGTGCCAGTAGTTCATCCCCGCTTATCTCTGGGGCCAACGTCCTGACTTTC. This sequence encodes CASSSSPLISGANVLTF.

The chain combines TRBV30 with TRBJ2-7, with no clear D. Germline V gene sequence: CDR1 GTSNPN, CDR2 SVGIG (reference sequence). Between the trimmed V and J ends, which lost 3 bases and 6 bases, there was a span of 15 bases. The CDR3 has 13 amino acids. The CDR3 region is CAWSPPGLGEQYF. CDR3 bases: TGTGCCTGGAGCCCGCCGGGCCTGGGCGAGCAGTACTTC.

This chain connects TRBV15 to TRBJ1-2, with D hard to call. Germline values: CDR1 LNHNV, CDR2 YYDKDF (reference sequence). V lost 3 bases, J lost 1 base, and 3 bases lay in between. The CDR3 is 12 amino acids. CDR3 residues: CATSRGNYGYTF. The CDR3 DNA sequence: TGTGCCACCAGCAGGGGTAACTATGGCTACACCTTC.

This clone turned up a few times. The chain combines TRBV30 with TRBJ1-1, with D unclear. The CDR3 has 11 residues. The germline V gene encodes CDR1 GTSNPN and CDR2 SVGIG (reference sequence). V lost 5 bases, J lost 2 bases, and 6 bases lay in between. As DNA, the CDR3 is TGTGCCTGGCACCGAAACACTGAAGCTTTCTTT. Residues: CAWHRNTEAFF.

The chain has TRBV2 and TRBJ2-3; D gene uncertain. The V and J ends lost 4 bases and 5 bases respectively, with 7 bases between them. Germline V CDR1 and CDR2: SNHLY, FYNNEI. The CDR3 totals 12 residues. CDR3 sequence: CASSVNRDTQYF. DNA of the CDR3: TGTGCCAGCAGTGTGAACAGAGATACGCAGTATTTT.